The 17 T cell receptor beta chains listed next were all sequenced from one sample in a study of T cells in Graves' hyperthyroidism and ophthalmopathy. There were TCR beta CDR3 regions amplified from RNA transcripts. The TCR CDR3 was amplified in a first-round RT-PCR using the HTBI primer set. One entry per CDR3 protein results from TCRdb running MiXCR on the multiplex PCR reads. The sample lists hundreds of thousands of distinct CDR3 sequences; about 13% were seen once. Sequenced material: blood. These receptors originate from a woman between 18 and 30 years old with Graves' hyperthyroidism.

This clonotype was counted ten times or more. The V call is TRBV5-1, the J call TRBJ1-6; D unresolved. The CDR3 consists of 14 residues. V gave up 4 bases and J gave up 6 bases, with 11 bases separating them. Germline CDR1 is SGHRS and CDR2 is YFSETQ. CDR3 sequence reads: CASSMDRGNSPLHF. The CDR3 DNA is TGCGCCAGCAGCATGGACCGGGGTAATTCACCCCTCCACTTT.

This clonotype has at least ten counts. V usage is TRBV6-1 and J usage is TRBJ2-5; perhaps TRBD2 as D (7 bases). Germline V gene lookup returns CDR1 MNHNS and CDR2 SASEGT. V was trimmed by 0 bases and J by 7 bases, leaving 12 bases between them. The length of the CDR3 is 14 residues. The CDR3 spells CASSEAGGPGTQYF. The CDR3 nucleotides read TGTGCCAGCAGTGAAGCGGGGGGGCCGGGGACCCAGTACTTC.

At least ten counts were recorded for this clonotype. The chain is built from TRBV14 and TRBJ1-3; no definite D call. The CDR3 has 11 residues. V dropped 3 bases and J dropped 7 bases, with 4 bases sitting between them. The V gene's germline CDR1 is SGHDN and CDR2 FVKESK. CDR3 in DNA: TGTGCCAGCAGCCACCGGAACACCATATATTTT. Encoded protein: CASSHRNTIYF.

The chain uses TRBV19 and TRBJ2-1; weak D call: TRBD1 (5 bases). The CDR3 contains 13 residues. V gave up 6 bases and J gave up 3 bases, with 9 bases separating them. Germline CDR1 is LNHDA and CDR2 is SQIVND (reference sequence). The chain's CDR3 is CASRKTDYNEQFF. The CDR3 bases are TGTGCCAGTAGAAAGACAGACTACAATGAGCAGTTCTTC.

The genes are TRBV27 and TRBJ1-2, with 8 bases aligning to TRBD1. CDR1 MNHEY and CDR2 SMNVEV come from the germline V gene (reference sequence). V dropped 3 bases and J dropped 4; count of bases not matched to a gene: 7. The CDR3 runs 15 residues. As DNA, the CDR3 is TGTGCCAGCAGTTTTCTGGACAGGGCCCTCTATGGCTACACCTTC. As protein: CASSFLDRALYGYTF.

This clonotype was observed many times. V gene TRBV20-1 combines with J gene TRBJ1-5; no definite D call. Looked up from germline, CDR1 is DFQATT and CDR2 is SNEGSKA (reference sequence). The V end was cut by 3 bases, the J end by 1 base, with 7 bases between. CDR3 length: 13 residues. This CDR3 is CSASAQSNQPQHF. The CDR3 nucleotides are TGCAGTGCTAGTGCCCAGAGCAATCAGCCCCAGCATTTT.

This clonotype was recorded many times. The chain uses TRBV9 and TRBJ1-1; D remains ambiguous. Trimming removed 6 bases at V and 5 bases at J, with 17 bases between. Germline assignment: CDR1 SGDLS and CDR2 YYNGEE. The CDR3 covers 14 residues. CDR3 sequence reads: CASTPRGVGTEAFF. The CDR3 bases are TGTGCCAGCACTCCTCGAGGAGTGGGAACTGAAGCTTTCTTT.

The V and J genes are TRBV5-5 and TRBJ2-1, with D possibly being TRBD2 (5 bases). This CDR3 contains 15 residues. CDR1 is SGHKS and CDR2 is YYEKEE in the germline V gene (reference sequence). V shed 3 bases and J shed 4 bases, with 14 bases lying between them. The CDR3 is CASSSGREGYNEQFF. The CDR3 DNA reads as TGTGCCAGCAGCTCCGGACGGGAAGGTTACAATGAGCAGTTCTTC.

This clonotype was observed many times. The chain uses TRBV7-9 and TRBJ2-1; D possibly corresponds to TRBD2 (5 bases). The CDR3 runs 15 residues. Germline V gives CDR1 SEHNR, CDR2 FQNEAQ (reference sequence). V was pared by 1 base and J by 4 bases, with 11 bases between. In DNA form, the CDR3 reads TGTGCCAGCAGCTTAGAACTTCGGGATTACAATGAGCAGTTCTTC. This codes for CASSLELRDYNEQFF.

This clonotype was observed many times. The V and J genes are TRBV5-4 and TRBJ2-1; 8 bases are a match to TRBD2. V shed 4 bases and J 3 bases; nucleotides not matched to a gene: 9. Germline V CDR1 and CDR2: SGHNT, YYREEE (reference sequence). The CDR3 runs to 16 residues. CDR3 protein: CASSRGGPVDYNEQFF. CDR3 DNA sequence: TGTGCCAGCAGCCGCGGGGGGCCCGTGGACTACAATGAGCAGTTCTTC.

This clonotype was detected a few times. The chain has TRBV5-1 and TRBJ2-7, with TRBD1 matching over 8 bases. Germline V gene sequence: CDR1 SGHRS, CDR2 YFSETQ. After removal of 5 bases from V and 2 bases from J, the junction contained 6 bases not matched to a gene. This CDR3 spans 14 amino acids. The CDR3 sequence: CASSYMDRAYEQYF. Written as DNA, the CDR3 is TGCGCCAGCAGTTATATGGACAGGGCCTACGAGCAGTACTTC.

The chain links TRBV5-1 to TRBJ2-5, with D unresolved. Germline assignment: CDR1 SGHRS and CDR2 YFSETQ. V lost 0 bases and J 4 bases, leaving 13 bases between the germline ends. The CDR3 extends over 15 amino acids. In nucleotides, the CDR3 is TGCGCCAGCAGCTTGGTAGGCAGGATTGCAGAGACCCAGTACTTC. Protein sequence: CASSLVGRIAETQYF.

This clonotype has more than one count but fewer than ten. The chain couples TRBV29-1 to TRBJ2-1; D possibly uses TRBD1 or TRBD2 (6 bases each). V shed 7 bases and J shed 7 bases, with 17 bases lying between them. The CDR3 runs to 13 residues. Looked up from germline, CDR1 is SQVTM and CDR2 is ANQGSEA. In DNA form, the CDR3 reads TGCAGCGCCGAAAAGGGGGGTAGTAATGAGCAGTTCTTC. As protein: CSAEKGGSNEQFF.

This clonotype has ten or more counts. The CDR3: CATAAGGQETQYF. The CDR3 DNA reads TGTGCCACCGCTGCGGGAGGCCAAGAGACCCAGTACTTC. The chain combines TRBV30 with TRBJ2-5; 8 positions agree with TRBD2. Germline-derived CDR1 and CDR2 are GTSNPN and SVGIG (reference sequence). The CDR3 extends over 13 amino acids. V shed 8 bases, J shed 1 base, and the junction held 6 bases outside the gene matches.

Details on this clonotype: A much larger clone lies a single base off, so this may be a read error. V gene TRBV3-1 combines with J gene TRBJ1-2; 9 bases map to TRBD1. CDR3 length: 12 amino acids. V shed 3 bases, J shed 10 bases, and the junction held 3 bases outside the gene matches. The V gene's germline CDR1 is LGHDT and CDR2 YNNKEL (reference sequence). The CDR3 sequence is CASSHGQGPYTF. In nucleotides, the CDR3 is TGTGCCAGCAGCCACGGACAGGGGCCCTACACCTTC.

This clonotype was recorded at least ten times. This chain uses TRBV28 with TRBJ1-5; no clear D gene. This CDR3 has 12 residues. The V end was cut by 5 bases, the J end by 2 bases, with 4 bases between. Germline-derived CDR1 and CDR2 are MDHEN and SYDVKM. The CDR3 DNA reads TGTGCCAGCAGTCACGGCAATCAGCCCCAGCATTTT. Residues: CASSHGNQPQHF.

The table lists this clonotype with many counts. The chain recombines TRBV7-3 with TRBJ2-1, with 8 bases fitting TRBD2. This CDR3 spans 15 amino acids. V lost 5 bases to trimming and J lost 4 bases; unmatched junction nucleotides: 7. From germline, CDR1 is SGHTA and CDR2 FQGTGA. The CDR3 region has the DNA TGTGCCAGCAGCAACGGGGGGGCCGGGTACAATGAGCAGTTCTTC. Amino acids: CASSNGGAGYNEQFF.